This T cell receptor (beta chain) was sequenced during a study of T cell responses to AZD1222 COVID-19 vaccine. The study, taken as a whole, reports: Close to half of all spike-specific TCRs reportedly target regions of the variants that are unmutated. Clonal diversity may have been underestimated, and the donors were mostly white British, with more females than males. An increase in Spike-specific TCR breadth and depth was observed after two AZD1222 doses.

Data came from immunoSEQ multiplex PCR; TCRdb stores just in-frame clones and leaves some out. This table holds approximately 100,000 clones, 70% to 90% found once. V was pared by 7 bases and J by 5 bases, with 11 bases of the junction left unmatched. The CDR3 consists of 15 residues. Germline CDR1 and CDR2: MNHNY and SVGAGI (reference sequence). With regard to this clone: As yet, its antigen is unknown.

The chain joins TRBV6-6 to TRBJ2-7, with 10 bases matching TRBD2. The receptor was isolated from an adult who received the AZD1222 COVID-19 vaccine. Material: peripheral blood, obtained 28 days after the second AZD1222 dose. CDR3 sequence reads: CASNNRAGGHNEQYF. The CDR3 DNA reads TGTGCCAGCAACAACAGAGCGGGAGGGCACAACGAGCAGTACTTC.